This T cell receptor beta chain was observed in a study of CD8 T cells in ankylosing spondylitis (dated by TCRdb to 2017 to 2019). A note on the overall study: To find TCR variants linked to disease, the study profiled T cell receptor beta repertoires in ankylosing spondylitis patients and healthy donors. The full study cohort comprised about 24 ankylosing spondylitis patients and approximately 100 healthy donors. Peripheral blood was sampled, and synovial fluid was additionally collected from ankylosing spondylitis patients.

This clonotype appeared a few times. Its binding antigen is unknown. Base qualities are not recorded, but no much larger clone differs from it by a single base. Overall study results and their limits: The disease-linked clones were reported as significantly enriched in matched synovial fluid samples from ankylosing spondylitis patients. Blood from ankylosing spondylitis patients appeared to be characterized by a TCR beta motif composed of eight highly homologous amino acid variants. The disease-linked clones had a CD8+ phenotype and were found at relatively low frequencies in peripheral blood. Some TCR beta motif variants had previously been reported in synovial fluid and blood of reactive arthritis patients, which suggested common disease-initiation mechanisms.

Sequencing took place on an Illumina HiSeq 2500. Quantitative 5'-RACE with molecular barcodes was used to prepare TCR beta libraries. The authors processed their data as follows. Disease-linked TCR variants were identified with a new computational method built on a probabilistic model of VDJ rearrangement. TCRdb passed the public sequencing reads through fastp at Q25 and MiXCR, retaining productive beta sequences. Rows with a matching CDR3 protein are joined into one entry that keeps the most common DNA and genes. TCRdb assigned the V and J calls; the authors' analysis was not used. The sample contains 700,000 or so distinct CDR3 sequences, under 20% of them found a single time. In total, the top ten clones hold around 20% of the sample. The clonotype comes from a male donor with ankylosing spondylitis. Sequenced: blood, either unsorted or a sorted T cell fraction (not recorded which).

The DNA is as follows: TGTGCCAGCTCACTGGGACTCAACGATTCACCCCTCCACTTT. Its product reads: CASSLGLNDSPLHF. This chain is built from TRBV18 and TRBJ1-6; TRBD1 could be the D gene, as 5 bases match. Between the V and J ends, shortened by 4 bases and 8 bases respectively, the junction contains 12 bases. The CDR3, cysteine through phenylalanine, is 14 amino acids long. Only CDR3 DNA is held: 42 bases, read in frame from base 1. For CDR1 and CDR2, the germline V gene lists KGHSH and LQKENI.